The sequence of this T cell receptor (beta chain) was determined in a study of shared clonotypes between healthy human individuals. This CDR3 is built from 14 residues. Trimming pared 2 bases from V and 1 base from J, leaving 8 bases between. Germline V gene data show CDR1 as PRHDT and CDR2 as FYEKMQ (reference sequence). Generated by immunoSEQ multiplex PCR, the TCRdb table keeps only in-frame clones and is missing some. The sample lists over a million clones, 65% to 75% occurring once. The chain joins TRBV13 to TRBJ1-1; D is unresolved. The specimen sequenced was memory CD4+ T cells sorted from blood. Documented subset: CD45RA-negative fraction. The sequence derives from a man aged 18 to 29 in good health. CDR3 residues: CASSLTIQNTEAFF. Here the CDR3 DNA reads TGTGCCAGCAGCTTAACGATACAGAACACTGAAGCTTTCTTT. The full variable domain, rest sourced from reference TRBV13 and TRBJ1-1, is AAGVIQSPRHLIKEKRETATLKCYPIPRHDTVYWYQQGPGQDPQFLISFYEKMQSDKGSIPDRFSAQQFSDYHSELNMSSLELGDSALYFCASSLTIQNTEAFFGQGTRLTVV.